This is a list of T cell receptor beta chains from one sample in a study of shared clonotypes between healthy human individuals. Sequencing was performed with immunoSEQ multiplex PCR; in TCRdb, only in-frame clones are kept and a portion is missing. This sample has more than 2 million clones, with roughly 94% found just once. Sequenced sample: naive CD4+ T cells sorted from blood. These receptors came from a man aged 18 to 35 in good health. CDR3s include the opening cysteine and the closing phenylalanine or tryptophan. The D gene is left open where the match is weak. A row's size may be missing; if present it is once, few, many or a size class.

d_call: .; j_call: TRBJ2-2; clone_size: .; cdr3_length: 15; v_call: TRBV7-9; cdr3_nt: TGTGCCAGCAGCTTAGGGCAGGTTAACACCGGGGAGCTGTTTTTT; cdr3_aa: CASSLGQVNTGELFF
d_call: .; j_call: TRBJ2-5; clone_size: .; cdr3_length: 15; v_call: TRBV7-2; cdr3_nt: TGTGCCAGCAGCCCCCTGGGGGCGGTCCAAGAGACCCAGTACTTC; cdr3_aa: CASSPLGAVQETQYF
d_call: .; j_call: TRBJ1-6; clone_size: .; cdr3_length: 12; v_call: TRBV7-2; cdr3_nt: TGTGCCATCGGGGACGGGCATTCACCCCTCCACTTT; cdr3_aa: CAIGDGHSPLHF
d_call: TRBD2; j_call: TRBJ2-7; clone_size: once; cdr3_length: 14; v_call: TRBV5-4; cdr3_nt: TGTGCCAGCAGTACTAGCGGCCTTGGCTACGAGCAGTACTTC; cdr3_aa: CASSTSGLGYEQYF
d_call: TRBD1; j_call: TRBJ1-5; clone_size: .; cdr3_length: 14; v_call: TRBV5-4; cdr3_nt: TGTGCCAGCAGCTTACAGGGGGTCGATCAGCCCCAGCATTTT; cdr3_aa: CASSLQGVDQPQHF
d_call: .; j_call: TRBJ1-2; clone_size: .; cdr3_length: 14; v_call: TRBV7-2; cdr3_nt: TGTGCCAGCACCACAACGGGGAGGGTCTATGGCTACACCTTC; cdr3_aa: CASTTTGRVYGYTF
d_call: .; j_call: TRBJ1-1; clone_size: .; cdr3_length: 16; v_call: TRBV28; cdr3_nt: TGTGCCAGCAGACCTCCAGGGATACGGCGTAACACTGAAGCTTTCTTT; cdr3_aa: CASRPPGIRRNTEAFF
d_call: TRBD1; j_call: TRBJ2-1; clone_size: .; cdr3_length: 15; v_call: TRBV30; cdr3_nt: TGTGCCTGGAGTGTCCGGACAGGGGGATACAATGAGCAGTTCTTC; cdr3_aa: CAWSVRTGGYNEQFF
d_call: TRBD2; j_call: TRBJ2-1; clone_size: once; cdr3_length: 15; v_call: TRBV4-3; cdr3_nt: TGCGCCAGCAGGACGGGGACTAGCGGGATGAATGAGCAGTTCTTC; cdr3_aa: CASRTGTSGMNEQFF
d_call: .; j_call: TRBJ2-7; clone_size: once; cdr3_length: 14; v_call: TRBV29-1; cdr3_nt: TGCAGCGTTGAAAGGGGGGACCTAGCTCGAGAGCAGTACTTC; cdr3_aa: CSVERGDLAREQYF
d_call: TRBD1; j_call: TRBJ2-7; clone_size: .; cdr3_length: 14; v_call: TRBV6-5; cdr3_nt: TGTGCCAGCAGTCGTGGACAGGGGTTTACGAAGCAGTACTTC; cdr3_aa: CASSRGQGFTKQYF
d_call: TRBD1; j_call: TRBJ2-7; clone_size: .; cdr3_length: 15; v_call: TRBV30; cdr3_nt: TGTGCCTGGAGTAAGGGACAGGGTATTTCCTACGAGCAGTACTTC; cdr3_aa: CAWSKGQGISYEQYF
d_call: TRBD2; j_call: TRBJ2-5; clone_size: .; cdr3_length: 16; v_call: TRBV9; cdr3_nt: TGTGCCAGCAGCTTACTAGCGGGAAATCTAGAAGAGACCCAGTACTTC; cdr3_aa: CASSLLAGNLEETQYF
d_call: .; j_call: TRBJ1-5; clone_size: .; cdr3_length: 16; v_call: TRBV27; cdr3_nt: TGTGCCAGCAGTCTTAACGACAGGTCTCGCAATCAGCCCCAGCATTTT; cdr3_aa: CASSLNDRSRNQPQHF
d_call: .; j_call: TRBJ1-2; clone_size: once; cdr3_length: 15; v_call: TRBV25-1; cdr3_nt: TGTGCCAGCAGTGCCAATTCGGGACGGTGGAATGGCTACACCTTC; cdr3_aa: CASSANSGRWNGYTF
d_call: TRBD1; j_call: TRBJ1-2; clone_size: .; cdr3_length: 15; v_call: TRBV7-2; cdr3_nt: TGTGCCAGCAGCTTAGGGGACAGGGAAATTGATGGCTACACCTTC; cdr3_aa: CASSLGDREIDGYTF
d_call: .; j_call: TRBJ1-6; clone_size: .; cdr3_length: 16; v_call: TRBV11-2; cdr3_nt: TGTGCCAGCAGCTTTAGTCTACTTCCCTATAATTCACCCCTCCACTTT; cdr3_aa: CASSFSLLPYNSPLHF
d_call: TRBD1; j_call: TRBJ2-7; clone_size: .; cdr3_length: 14; v_call: TRBV10-3; cdr3_nt: TGTGCCACCCGGACCGGGACAGGGACCTACGAGCAGTACTTC; cdr3_aa: CATRTGTGTYEQYF
d_call: TRBD1; j_call: TRBJ2-5; clone_size: .; cdr3_length: 15; v_call: TRBV4-3; cdr3_nt: TGCGCCAGCAGCCAGATGGGACAGTCACAAGAGACCCAGTACTTC; cdr3_aa: CASSQMGQSQETQYF
d_call: .; j_call: TRBJ2-6; clone_size: .; cdr3_length: 16; v_call: TRBV5-6; cdr3_nt: TGTGCCAGCAGCTTAGGACACAACTCTGGGGCCAACGTCCTGACTTTC; cdr3_aa: CASSLGHNSGANVLTF
d_call: TRBD2; j_call: TRBJ2-7; clone_size: .; cdr3_length: 15; v_call: TRBV5-4; cdr3_nt: TGTGCCAGCAGCCCGCCGGGAGGGCCCGTATACGAGCAGTACTTC; cdr3_aa: CASSPPGGPVYEQYF
d_call: .; j_call: TRBJ1-5; clone_size: .; cdr3_length: 15; v_call: TRBV27; cdr3_nt: TGTGCCAGCAGTTGGGCTGGGGGGGCTGGTCAGCCCCAGCATTTT; cdr3_aa: CASSWAGGAGQPQHF
d_call: .; j_call: TRBJ1-1; clone_size: .; cdr3_length: 13; v_call: TRBV19; cdr3_nt: TGTGCCAGTAGTTTTGACAGGTCTAGGGAAGCTTTCTTT; cdr3_aa: CASSFDRSREAFF
d_call: TRBD2; j_call: TRBJ2-5; clone_size: once; cdr3_length: 14; v_call: TRBV2; cdr3_nt: TGTGCCAGCAAGTCCACGTGGGCGGGAGTGTCCCAGTACTTC; cdr3_aa: CASKSTWAGVSQYF
d_call: .; j_call: TRBJ2-7; clone_size: .; cdr3_length: 13; v_call: TRBV7-8; cdr3_nt: TGTGCCAGCAGCCCCGCCGGCATTGGAGAGCAGTACTTC; cdr3_aa: CASSPAGIGEQYF
d_call: .; j_call: TRBJ2-2; clone_size: .; cdr3_length: 16; v_call: TRBV7-9; cdr3_nt: TGTGCCAGCAGCCCTCGTTTCTCTTTTCTCACCGGGGAGCTGTTTTTT; cdr3_aa: CASSPRFSFLTGELFF
d_call: .; j_call: TRBJ1-1; clone_size: .; cdr3_length: 12; v_call: TRBV5-6; cdr3_nt: TGTGCCAGCAGCTCGGGCAAAACTGAAGCTTTCTTT; cdr3_aa: CASSSGKTEAFF
d_call: .; j_call: TRBJ2-3; clone_size: .; cdr3_length: 16; v_call: TRBV7-2; cdr3_nt: TGTGCCAGCAGCTTAACCCTCTCAGCAAGCACAGATACGCAGTATTTT; cdr3_aa: CASSLTLSASTDTQYF
d_call: .; j_call: TRBJ2-2; clone_size: .; cdr3_length: 16; v_call: TRBV18; cdr3_nt: TGTGCCAGCTCACTTTACCGACAGGCGATCACCGGGGAGCTGTTTTTT; cdr3_aa: CASSLYRQAITGELFF
d_call: .; j_call: TRBJ2-7; clone_size: .; cdr3_length: 15; v_call: TRBV18; cdr3_nt: TGTGCCAGCTCACCTGGTCGGGGGAGCTCCTACGAGCAGTACTTC; cdr3_aa: CASSPGRGSSYEQYF
d_call: .; j_call: TRBJ2-7; clone_size: once; cdr3_length: 16; v_call: TRBV4-1; cdr3_nt: TGCGCCAGCAGCATTCGACAGGGACTTGGGACCTACGAGCAGTACTTC; cdr3_aa: CASSIRQGLGTYEQYF
d_call: .; j_call: TRBJ1-4; clone_size: once; cdr3_length: 16; v_call: TRBV5-4; cdr3_nt: TGTGCCAGCAGCCCCGGAAACCCAGGGGTTAATGAAAAACTGTTTTTT; cdr3_aa: CASSPGNPGVNEKLFF
d_call: .; j_call: TRBJ2-7; clone_size: few; cdr3_length: 14; v_call: TRBV18; cdr3_nt: TGTGCCAGCTCACCACCCGACAGATTCTACGAGCAGTACTTC; cdr3_aa: CASSPPDRFYEQYF
d_call: TRBD2; j_call: TRBJ2-1; clone_size: .; cdr3_length: 15; v_call: TRBV4-3; cdr3_nt: TGCGCCAGCAGCCAGACTAGCGGGACTGGTCATGAGCAGTTCTTC; cdr3_aa: CASSQTSGTGHEQFF
d_call: .; j_call: TRBJ1-1; clone_size: .; cdr3_length: 13; v_call: TRBV5-8; cdr3_nt: TGTGCCAGCTTAGGAGGGTCGAAGACTGAAGCTTTCTTT; cdr3_aa: CASLGGSKTEAFF
d_call: .; j_call: TRBJ2-1; clone_size: .; cdr3_length: 15; v_call: TRBV7-9; cdr3_nt: TGTGCCAGCAGCCTTATAGCGGTGTCCTACAATGAGCAGTTCTTC; cdr3_aa: CASSLIAVSYNEQFF
d_call: TRBD2; j_call: TRBJ2-4; clone_size: .; cdr3_length: 15; v_call: TRBV5-1; cdr3_nt: TGCGCCAGCAGCTCCCGACTAGCGGGATTGAACATTCAGTACTTC; cdr3_aa: CASSSRLAGLNIQYF
d_call: .; j_call: TRBJ1-2; clone_size: .; cdr3_length: 16; v_call: TRBV27; cdr3_nt: TGTGCCAGCAGGAGGCCCGGGCAACTTTCTAACTATGGCTACACCTTC; cdr3_aa: CASRRPGQLSNYGYTF
d_call: TRBD2; j_call: TRBJ2-1; clone_size: .; cdr3_length: 15; v_call: TRBV5-1; cdr3_nt: TGCGCCAGCCGCCTTGACGGGAGGGAGGACAATGAGCAGTTCTTC; cdr3_aa: CASRLDGREDNEQFF
d_call: TRBD1; j_call: TRBJ2-1; clone_size: many; cdr3_length: 17; v_call: TRBV25-1; cdr3_nt: TGTGCCACCCAGGGGTCATCCAGGGACAGGGTGTGGGATGAGCAGTTCTTC; cdr3_aa: CATQGSSRDRVWDEQFF
d_call: .; j_call: TRBJ2-7; clone_size: .; cdr3_length: 12; v_call: TRBV2; cdr3_nt: TGTGCCAGCAGTGGGACATTCGGCGAGCAGTACTTC; cdr3_aa: CASSGTFGEQYF